Listed below are T cell receptor beta chains from one sample, sequenced in a study of PD-1 blockade in classical Hodgkin lymphoma. This table comes from immunoSEQ multiplex PCR, and its TCRdb copy is limited to in-frame clones, with some not included. The sample has roughly 48,000 clones, more than 75% seen once. Here the sequenced sample was peripheral blood mononuclear cells (PBMCs), taken before the fourth cycle of nivolumab. The receptors shown here come from a human donor with classical Hodgkin lymphoma. Both conserved end residues are part of each CDR3. The order of the fields is CDR3 protein, V gene, J gene.

cdr3_aa: CASSLGQGQISDKLFF
v_call: TRBV7-2
j_call: TRBJ1-4

cdr3_aa: CASMREGGNEQFF
v_call: TRBV19
j_call: TRBJ2-1

cdr3_aa: CAGGQGHTEAFF
v_call: TRBV2
j_call: TRBJ1-1

cdr3_aa: CASITGGYNQPQHF
v_call: TRBV28
j_call: TRBJ1-5

cdr3_aa: CASSFIRAATGELFF
v_call: TRBV5-6
j_call: TRBJ2-2

cdr3_aa: CASSSGHGWQQYF
v_call: TRBV10-1
j_call: TRBJ2-7

cdr3_aa: CASSPLAEKLFF
v_call: TRBV4-2
j_call: TRBJ1-4

cdr3_aa: CASRQQGEEQYF
v_call: TRBV28
j_call: TRBJ2-7

cdr3_aa: CSVEGLPRFF
v_call: TRBV29-1
j_call: TRBJ2-1

cdr3_aa: CASSYIRRGGAGETQYF
v_call: TRBV5-6
j_call: TRBJ2-5

cdr3_aa: CASGTGIWTLHF
v_call: TRBV28
j_call: TRBJ1-6

cdr3_aa: CASSLRQGLDEQYF
v_call: TRBV7-9
j_call: TRBJ2-7

cdr3_aa: CASSQGTGRTDTQYF
v_call: TRBV5-1
j_call: TRBJ2-3

cdr3_aa: CASSQDQIAGGPRSYNEQFF
v_call: TRBV4-1
j_call: TRBJ2-1

cdr3_aa: CAIGDTANTEAFF
v_call: TRBV10-3
j_call: TRBJ1-1

cdr3_aa: CASSLGGGTGSPKREKLFF
v_call: TRBV7-6
j_call: TRBJ1-4

cdr3_aa: CASSLSSGEKHF
v_call: TRBV7-2
j_call: TRBJ2-7

cdr3_aa: CASSEAGTSGRPVTYNEQFF
v_call: TRBV6-1
j_call: TRBJ2-1